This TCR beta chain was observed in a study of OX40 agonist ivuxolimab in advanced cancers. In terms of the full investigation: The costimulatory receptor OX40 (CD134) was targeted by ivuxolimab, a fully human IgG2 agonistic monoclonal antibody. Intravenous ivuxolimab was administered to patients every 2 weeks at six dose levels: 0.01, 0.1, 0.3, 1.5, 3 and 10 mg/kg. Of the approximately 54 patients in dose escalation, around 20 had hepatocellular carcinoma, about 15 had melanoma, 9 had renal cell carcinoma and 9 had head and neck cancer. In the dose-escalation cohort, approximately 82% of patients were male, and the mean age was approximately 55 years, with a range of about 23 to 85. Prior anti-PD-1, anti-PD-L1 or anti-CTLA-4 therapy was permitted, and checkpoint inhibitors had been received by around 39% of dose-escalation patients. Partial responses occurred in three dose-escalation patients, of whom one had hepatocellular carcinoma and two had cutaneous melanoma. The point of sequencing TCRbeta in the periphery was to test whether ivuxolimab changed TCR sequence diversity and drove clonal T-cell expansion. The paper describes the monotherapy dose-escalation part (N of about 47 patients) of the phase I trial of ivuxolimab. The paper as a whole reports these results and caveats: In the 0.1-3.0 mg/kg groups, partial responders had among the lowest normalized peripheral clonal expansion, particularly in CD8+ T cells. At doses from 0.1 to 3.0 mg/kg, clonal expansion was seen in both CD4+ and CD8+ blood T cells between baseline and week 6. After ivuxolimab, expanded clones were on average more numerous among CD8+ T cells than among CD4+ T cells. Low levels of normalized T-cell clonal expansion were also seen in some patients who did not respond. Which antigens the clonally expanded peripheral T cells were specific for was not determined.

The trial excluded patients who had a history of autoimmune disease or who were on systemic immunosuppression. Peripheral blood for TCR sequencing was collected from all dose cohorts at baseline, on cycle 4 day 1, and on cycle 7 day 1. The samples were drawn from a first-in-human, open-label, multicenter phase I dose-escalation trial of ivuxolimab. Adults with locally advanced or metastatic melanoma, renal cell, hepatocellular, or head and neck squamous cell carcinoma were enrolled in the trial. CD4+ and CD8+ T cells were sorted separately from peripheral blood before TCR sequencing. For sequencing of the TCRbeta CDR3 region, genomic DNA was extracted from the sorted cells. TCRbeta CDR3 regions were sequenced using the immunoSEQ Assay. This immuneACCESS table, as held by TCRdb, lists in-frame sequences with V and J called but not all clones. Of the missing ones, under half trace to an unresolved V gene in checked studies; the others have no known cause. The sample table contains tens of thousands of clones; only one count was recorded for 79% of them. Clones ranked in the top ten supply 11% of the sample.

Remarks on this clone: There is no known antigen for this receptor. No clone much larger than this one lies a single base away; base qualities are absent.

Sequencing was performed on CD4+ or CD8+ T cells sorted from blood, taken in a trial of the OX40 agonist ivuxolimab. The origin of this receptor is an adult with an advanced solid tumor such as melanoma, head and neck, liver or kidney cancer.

The base sequence is TGTGCCAGCAGCCGGTGGACGGGGGGATTCTACGAGCAGTACTTC. Its protein product is CASSRWTGGFYEQYF. The chain was built from TRBV7-6 and TRBJ2-7, and TRBD2 aligns with 7 junction nucleotides. The CDR3 starts with the cysteine, ends with the phenylalanine, and has 15 residues. Left in the record is the CDR3 DNA by itself, 45 bases read in frame from the first base. For this chain, trimming is 5 bases at the V end and 3 bases at the J end, and the number of junction bases without a gene match is 10. CDR1 and CDR2 are read off the germline V gene as SGHVS and FNYEAQ.